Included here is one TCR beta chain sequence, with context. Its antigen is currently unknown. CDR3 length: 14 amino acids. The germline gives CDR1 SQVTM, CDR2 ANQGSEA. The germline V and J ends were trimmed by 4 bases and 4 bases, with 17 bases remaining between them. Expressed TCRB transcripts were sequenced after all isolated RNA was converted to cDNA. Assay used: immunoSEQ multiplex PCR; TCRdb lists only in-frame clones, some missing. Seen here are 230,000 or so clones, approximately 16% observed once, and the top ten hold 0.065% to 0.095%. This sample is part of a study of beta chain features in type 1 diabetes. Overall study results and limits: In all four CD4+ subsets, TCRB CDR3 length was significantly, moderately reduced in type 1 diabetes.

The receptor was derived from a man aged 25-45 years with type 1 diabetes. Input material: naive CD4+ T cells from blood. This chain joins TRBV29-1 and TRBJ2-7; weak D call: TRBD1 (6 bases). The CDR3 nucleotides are TGCAGCGTTGCTGAGACAGGTCAATCTTACGAGCAGTACTTC. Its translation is CSVAETGQSYEQYF.